Following are 31 T cell receptor beta chains from one sample sequenced in a study of cytomegalovirus exposure and HLA in healthy donors. Researchers ran the PCR with 60 Vbeta and 13 Jbeta primers. Clones were read by immunoSEQ multiplex PCR, and TCRdb kept only the in-frame ones, dropping some. In the table there are 140,000 or so clones, roughly three fifths of which are singletons. Sequenced material: PBMCs. Every receptor here comes from a woman aged 60 to 75 in good health and CMV-seronegative.

CDR3 residues: CSVEKLQGANNYGYTF. The CDR3 DNA reads as TGCAGCGTTGAAAAGTTGCAGGGGGCCAATAACTATGGCTACACCTTC. J is TRBJ1-2 and V is TRBV29-1, with TRBD1 matching 8 bases. Germline CDR1 SQVTM, CDR2 ANQGSEA. The CDR3 is 16 amino acids. The trim removed 2 bases at V and 1 base at J, leaving 9 bases unmatched.

This clone was detected ten times or more. Other DNA sequences of this sample code for an identical CDR3. The chain couples TRBV7-6 to TRBJ2-7; 9 bases line up with TRBD2. Germline-derived CDR1 and CDR2 are SGHVS and FNYEAQ. The ends lost 9 bases at V and 3 bases at J; junction bases unmatched: 6. There are 13 residues in the CDR3. As DNA, the CDR3 is TGTGCCAGTGGGACTAGCCCAAACTACGAGCAGTACTTC. Translating gives CASGTSPNYEQYF.

Only one count was recorded for this clone. The chain recombines TRBV5-1 with TRBJ2-1, with a possible D match to TRBD1 (6 bases). CDR1 is SGHRS, CDR2 YFSETQ, per germline. The CDR3 is made up of 13 amino acids. Trimming pared 0 bases from V and 10 bases from J, leaving 11 bases between. The CDR3 coding sequence is TGCGCCAGCAGCTTGGCTTTCGGACAGGAGCAGTTCTTC. This sequence encodes CASSLAFGQEQFF.

The chain carries TRBV7-2 and TRBJ2-7; 9 nucleotides agree with TRBD1. CDR3 size: 16 residues. J gave up 1 base and V 6 bases, and 10 bases lay outside the gene matches. Germline CDR1 reads SGHTA; CDR2 reads FQGNSA. CDR3 in amino acids: CASSLTGGLASYEQYF. The CDR3 nucleotides read TGTGCCAGCAGTTTAACAGGGGGCCTTGCTTCCTACGAGCAGTACTTC. The full variable domain, with the rest looked up from reference TRBV7-2 and TRBJ2-7, is GAGVSQSPSNKVTEKGKDVELRCDPISGHTALYWYRQSLGQGLEFLIYFQGNSAPDKSGLPSDRFSAERTGGSVSTLTIQRTQQEDSAVYLCASSLTGGLASYEQYFGPGTRLTVT.

The V gene is TRBV21-1, the J gene TRBJ1-2; the tabulated D call, TRBD1, remains unverified against the DNA. TRBV21-1 has pseudogene status. The CDR3 contains 14 residues. The DNA of the CDR3 is TGTGCCAGCAGGTTATCCAGGGGGCAGGATGGCTACACCTTC. It yields the protein CASRLSRGQDGYTF.

Concerning this clone itself: Other DNA variants within this sample encode the same CDR3. The chain couples TRBV7-2 to TRBJ2-1; 8 bases agree with TRBD2. Germline CDR1 is SGHTA and CDR2 is FQGNSA. This CDR3 has 14 amino acids. V was pared by 4 bases and J by 6 bases, with 5 bases of the junction left unmatched. This CDR3 is CASSSSGRGNEQFF. The CDR3 DNA sequence: TGTGCCAGCAGCTCAAGCGGGAGAGGCAATGAGCAGTTCTTC.

CDR3 nucleotide sequence: TGTGCCAGCACCGTCGCGGGTCCTTCATATGGCTACACCTTC. This gives the protein CASTVAGPSYGYTF. The J gene is TRBJ1-2, the V gene TRBV7-2; D is ambiguous. Germline CDR1 is SGHTA and CDR2 is FQGNSA. V dropped 7 bases and J dropped 5 bases, with 17 bases sitting between them. The CDR3 contains 14 residues.

CDR3 nucleotide sequence: TGTGCCAGTAGTCGCATTAGCGGAACCTACAATGAGCAGTTCTTC. This sequence encodes CASSRISGTYNEQFF. The V gene is TRBV19, the J gene TRBJ2-1; TRBD2 is a possible D gene (6 bases). The CDR3 is 15 amino acids. V lost 5 bases and J lost 2, with 13 bases in between. Germline V gene sequence: CDR1 LNHDA, CDR2 SQIVND (reference sequence). The whole variable domain, remainder taken from reference TRBV19 and TRBJ2-1, is DGGITQSPKYLFRKEGQNVTLSCEQNLNHDAMYWYRQDPGQGLRLIYYSQIVNDFQKGDIAEGYSVSREKKESFPLTVTSAQKNPTAFYLCASSRISGTYNEQFFGPGTRLTVL.

The chain links TRBV23-1 to TRBJ1-5; D perhaps matches TRBD1 (5 bases). TRBV23-1 is classed as an ORF, of uncertain function. The CDR3 runs 15 residues. The V end lost 0 bases, the J end lost 7 bases, and 13 bases lay between the germline ends. The chain's CDR3 is CASSQSGRVSQPQHF. CDR3 DNA sequence: TGCGCCAGCAGTCAATCAGGCAGGGTAAGCCAGCCCCAGCATTTT.

This chain connects TRBV19 to TRBJ1-1, with D unclear. V gave up 5 bases and J gave up 0 bases, with 7 bases separating them. This CDR3 has 13 amino acids. The V gene's germline CDR1 is LNHDA and CDR2 SQIVND (reference sequence). The CDR3 bases are TGTGCCAGTAGTGTACAGCTGAACACTGAAGCTTTCTTT. Its translation is CASSVQLNTEAFF.

A few counts support this clone. The V gene is TRBV9, the J gene TRBJ2-5; D possibly corresponds to TRBD2 (5 bases). Between the trimmed V and J ends, which lost 3 bases and 3 bases, there was a span of 9 bases. The length of the CDR3 is 13 residues. In germline, CDR1 is SGDLS, CDR2 YYNGEE. CDR3 DNA: TGTGCCAGCAGCGCCGGGAATAAAGAGACCCAGTACTTC. This codes for CASSAGNKETQYF.

The chain links TRBV19 to TRBJ1-5; D unclear. CDR1 and CDR2 from the germline V gene are LNHDA and SQIVND (reference sequence). V was trimmed by 5 bases and J by 2 bases, leaving 16 bases between them. The CDR3 consists of 16 residues. Here the CDR3 DNA reads TGTGCCAGTAGTCCCCCGACCCGTCGGGGCAATCAGCCCCAGCATTTT. It encodes CASSPPTRRGNQPQHF. Together with reference TRBV19 and TRBJ1-5, the CDR3 gives the full variable domain: DGGITQSPKYLFRKEGQNVTLSCEQNLNHDAMYWYRQDPGQGLRLIYYSQIVNDFQKGDIAEGYSVSREKKESFPLTVTSAQKNPTAFYLCASSPPTRRGNQPQHFGDGTRLSIL.

V is TRBV6-6 and J is TRBJ1-2; TRBD1 agrees at 9 bases. V lost 5 bases, J lost 5 bases, and 9 bases stayed unmatched. Germline V lookup: CDR1 MNHNY, CDR2 SVGAGI (reference sequence). This CDR3 has 15 residues. The CDR3 DNA reads as TGTGCCAGCAGTCCCGGGACAGGGATGCAATATGGCTACACCTTC. Translated, it gives CASSPGTGMQYGYTF.

The chain links TRBV9 to TRBJ1-5; TRBD1 matches 12 bases. V was pared by 3 bases and J by 4 bases, with 2 bases of the junction left unmatched. There are 15 residues in the CDR3. Germline V gene lookup returns CDR1 SGDLS and CDR2 YYNGEE. Written as DNA, the CDR3 is TGTGCCAGCAGCGCGGGACAGGGGGCGAATCAGCCCCAGCATTTT. Translation gives CASSAGQGANQPQHF.

This clone has more than one count but fewer than ten. The chain has TRBV5-1 and TRBJ2-3; D might be TRBD1 (5 bases). This CDR3 is built from 13 residues. V was shortened by 1 base and J by 8 bases, with 11 bases between the two germline ends. Germline CDR1 is SGHRS and CDR2 is YFSETQ. The CDR3 here is CASSLTGSRTQYF. CDR3 nucleotide sequence: TGCGCCAGCAGCTTGACAGGCTCTCGTACGCAGTATTTT.

The chain is built from TRBV15 and TRBJ1-2, with a tentative D call TRBD1 (6 bases). V lost 3 bases to trimming and J lost 3 bases, with 11 bases between them. The CDR3 spans 14 residues. From germline, CDR1 is LNHNV and CDR2 YYDKDF (reference sequence). The CDR3 nucleotides are TGTGCCACCAGCAGTCAGGGGCGTGACTATGGCTACACCTTC. Translating it yields CATSSQGRDYGYTF.

The chain recombines TRBV7-9 with TRBJ1-4, with a possible D match to TRBD1 (6 bases). V was shortened by 4 bases and J by 7 bases, with 16 bases between the two germline ends. The CDR3 loop spans 15 amino acids. The germline V gene has CDR1 SEHNR and CDR2 FQNEAQ (reference sequence). Here the CDR3 DNA reads TGTGCCAGCAGCTCCGGGGGAGGGGGAAGTGAAAAACTGTTTTTT. It is translated as CASSSGGGGSEKLFF.

The chain uses TRBV5-1 and TRBJ2-5, with 11 bases aligning to TRBD2. In germline, CDR1 is SGHRS, CDR2 YFSETQ. V trimming: 0 bases; J trimming: 1 base; junction bases outside the gene matches: 5. This CDR3 region has 17 residues. CDR3 region: CASSLGLAGGIQETQYF. CDR3 DNA sequence: TGCGCCAGCAGCTTGGGGCTAGCGGGAGGAATCCAAGAGACCCAGTACTTC.

The chain couples TRBV7-9 to TRBJ1-1; D might be TRBD1 (5 bases). The germline V and J ends were trimmed by 3 bases and 0 bases, with 8 bases remaining between them. Per germline, CDR1 SEHNR and CDR2 FQNEAQ (reference sequence). The CDR3 is 14 residues long. CDR3 in DNA: TGTGCCAGCAGCTTCGGGGGATTGAACACTGAAGCTTTCTTT. It is translated as CASSFGGLNTEAFF.

This clone appeared a few times. The V and J genes are TRBV6-6 and TRBJ2-1; a weak D match, TRBD2 (7 bases). Germline assignment: CDR1 MNHNY and CDR2 SVGAGI (reference sequence). The ends were cut back, 0 bases at V and 5 bases at J, with 11 bases in the middle. The CDR3 runs 15 residues. The CDR3 protein is CASSYSGGQNNEQFF. For the CDR3, the DNA is TGTGCCAGCAGTTACTCGGGGGGGCAAAACAATGAGCAGTTCTTC.

The chain combines TRBV6-5 with TRBJ1-6; 7 bases map to TRBD1. Germline lookup yields CDR1 MNHEY and CDR2 SVGAGI. Germline trimming cut 6 bases from V and 10 bases from J; bases unmatched to any gene: 6. The CDR3 runs to 13 residues. The CDR3 loop is CASRAGTASPLHF. Here the CDR3 DNA reads TGTGCCAGCAGGGCCGGGACAGCCTCACCCCTCCACTTT.

For the CDR3, the DNA is TGTGCCAGCAGCTTAGCCCTCGGGAGGACCGGGGAGCTGTTTTTT. The encoded protein is CASSLALGRTGELFF. The chain is built from TRBV11-2 and TRBJ2-2, with 7 nucleotides matching TRBD2. Germline V gene sequence: CDR1 SGHAT, CDR2 FQNNGV. This CDR3 is 15 amino acids long. The V gene end was trimmed by 1 base and the J gene end by 5 bases; junction bases not matched to a gene: 4. The whole variable domain, filled in from reference TRBV11-2 and TRBJ2-2, reads EAGVAQSPRYKIIEKRQSVAFWCNPISGHATLYWYQQILGQGPKLLIQFQNNGVVDDSQLPKDRFSAERLKGVDSTLKIQPAKLEDSAVYLCASSLALGRTGELFFGEGSRLTVL.

As concerns this clone: The junction differs from germline at one of its ends, possibly a read error. The CDR3: CASSLDQAGAGGTQYF. The CDR3 DNA sequence: TGTGCCAGTAGTTTAGACCAAGCGGGAGCAGGGGGGACGCAGTATTTT. The chain couples TRBV19 to TRBJ2-3; a possible D gene is TRBD2 (8 bases). Germline V lookup: CDR1 LNHDA, CDR2 SQIVND (reference sequence). The CDR3 length is 16 residues. The entire variable domain, with the rest obtained from reference TRBV19 and TRBJ2-3, is as follows: DGGITQSPKYLFRKEGQNVTLSCEQNLNHDAMYWYRQDPGQGLRLIYYSQIVNDFQKGDIAEGYSVSREKKESFPLTVTSAQKNPTAFYLCASSLDQAGAGGTQYFGPGTRLTVL.

CDR3 DNA sequence: TGTGCCAGCAGCACCGGGACTAGCGCGGGGGAGACCCAGTACTTC. This sequence encodes CASSTGTSAGETQYF. The V and J genes are TRBV9 and TRBJ2-5; 10 bases map to TRBD2. V shed 4 bases and J 5 bases; nucleotides not matched to a gene: 8. Germline V CDR1 and CDR2: SGDLS, YYNGEE. This CDR3 has 15 residues. The full variable domain, with the rest looked up from reference TRBV9 and TRBJ2-5, is DSGVTQTPKHLITATGQRVTLRCSPRSGDLSVYWYQQSLDQGLQFLIQYYNGEERAKGNILERFSAQQFPDLHSELNLSSLELGDSALYFCASSTGTSAGETQYFGPGTRLLVL.

The chain has TRBV7-8 and TRBJ2-5; 7 bases map to TRBD2. The CDR3 contains 14 residues. CDR1 SGHVS and CDR2 FQNEAQ come from the germline V gene. Unmatched junction bases numbered 2, after V lost 1 base and J lost 3 bases. The CDR3, as DNA: TGTGCCAGCAGCTTAGTGGGGGGGAAAGAGACCCAGTACTTC. The encoded protein is CASSLVGGKETQYF.

J is TRBJ2-7 and V is TRBV16; 12 nucleotides align to TRBD2. J gave up 8 bases and V 2 bases, and 4 bases lay outside the gene matches. The germline CDR1 and CDR2 sequences are KGHSY and FQNENV. CDR3 length: 14 residues. The chain's CDR3 is CASSQGTSGFQQYF. Written as DNA, the CDR3 is TGTGCCAGCAGCCAAGGGACTAGCGGGTTTCAGCAGTACTTC.

The table lists this clone with a few counts. This rearrangement joins TRBV27 to TRBJ2-7, with 15 bases lining up with TRBD2. Germline CDR1 reads MNHEY; CDR2 reads SMNVEV (reference sequence). The junction had 5 bases not matched to a gene; V was cut back by 5 bases and J by 6 bases. This CDR3 region has 15 residues. The CDR3 reads CASSRTSGGAGEQYF. CDR3 bases: TGTGCCAGCAGTCGGACTAGCGGGGGGGCGGGCGAGCAGTACTTC.

The CDR3 spells CASSLWDRVSGNTIYF. The CDR3 nucleotides read TGTGCCAGCAGCTTATGGGACAGGGTTTCTGGAAACACCATATATTTT. The rearrangement uses TRBV7-9 and TRBJ1-3, with 9 bases fitting TRBD1. The CDR3 contains 16 residues. V was clipped by 2 bases and J by 1 base; unmatched bases: 3. Germline CDR1 reads SEHNR; CDR2 reads FQNEAQ (reference sequence).

CDR3 sequence reads: CASSLAGGSDTQYF. CDR3 DNA: TGTGCCAGCAGCTTGGCCGGGGGGTCGGATACGCAGTATTTT. The J gene is TRBJ2-3, the V gene TRBV5-6, with 7 bases identical to TRBD2. The CDR3 sequence is 14 residues long. Germline assignment: CDR1 SGHDT and CDR2 YYEEEE. V gave up 0 bases and J gave up 6 bases; unmatched junction bases: 4.

This clone was picked up one time. V is TRBV7-2 and J is TRBJ2-7; TRBD2 matches at 9 bases. The J segment lost 5 bases and the V segment lost 1 base, leaving 6 bases of the junction unmatched. The CDR3 contains 15 residues. CDR1 and CDR2 from the germline V gene are SGHTA and FQGNSA. The CDR3 spells CASSLGTSAFHEQYF. The CDR3 nucleotides are TGTGCCAGCAGCTTAGGGACTAGCGCTTTCCACGAGCAGTACTTC. The variable domain in full, completed from reference TRBV7-2 and TRBJ2-7, reads GAGVSQSPSNKVTEKGKDVELRCDPISGHTALYWYRQSLGQGLEFLIYFQGNSAPDKSGLPSDRFSAERTGGSVSTLTIQRTQQEDSAVYLCASSLGTSAFHEQYFGPGTRLTVT.

The rearrangement links TRBV5-1 to TRBJ2-7, with D hard to call. The CDR3 totals 15 residues. Germline CDR1 and CDR2: SGHRS and YFSETQ. Trimming shortened V by 3 bases and J by 5 bases, and 18 bases separated the two germline ends. CDR3 coding DNA: TGCGCCAGCAGCTCGTTCGACAATTTAGACCACGAGCAGTACTTC. It specifies CASSSFDNLDHEQYF.